Sequencing of this T cell receptor (beta chain) was carried out in a study of blood T cells in healthy people across ages. The use of a sample-barcoded 5' primer and a J-beta primer mix characterized a second PCR of roughly 7 to 12 cycles. A single record per CDR3 protein comes from TCRdb applying MiXCR to the 5' RACE reads. The sample has about 830,000 distinct CDR3 sequences; nearly 60% are singletons. This CDR3 spans 15 amino acids. Per germline, CDR1 SNHLY and CDR2 FYNNEI. The trim removed 4 bases at V and 4 bases at J, leaving 8 bases unmatched. This chain joins TRBV2 and TRBJ2-5; 8 bases map to TRBD2. The sequencing sample was made of blood. The receptor was derived from a man aged 30-40 years in good health. CDR3 sequence: CASSAQRGRAETQYF. The CDR3 DNA follows: TGTGCCAGCAGTGCACAGCGGGGGAGGGCAGAGACCCAGTACTTC.